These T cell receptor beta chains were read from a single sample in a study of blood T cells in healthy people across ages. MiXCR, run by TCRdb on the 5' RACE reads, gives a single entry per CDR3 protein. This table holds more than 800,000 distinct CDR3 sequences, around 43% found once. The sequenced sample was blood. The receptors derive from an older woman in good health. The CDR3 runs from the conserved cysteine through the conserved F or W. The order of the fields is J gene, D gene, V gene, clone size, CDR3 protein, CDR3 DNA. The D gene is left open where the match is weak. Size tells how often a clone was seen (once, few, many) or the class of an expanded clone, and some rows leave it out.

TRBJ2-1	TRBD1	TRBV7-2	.	CASSRGQEVNEQFF	TGTGCCAGCAGCCGGGGACAGGAAGTCAATGAGCAGTTCTTC
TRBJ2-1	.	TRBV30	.	CAWSPRWNEQFF	TGTGCCTGGAGTCCACGTTGGAATGAGCAGTTCTTC
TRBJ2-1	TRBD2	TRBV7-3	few	CASSLSGRGRGIDEQFF	TGTGCCAGCAGCTTATCCGGCCGCGGGAGGGGTATCGATGAGCAGTTCTTC
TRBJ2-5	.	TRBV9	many	CASSVESGGLTYQETQYF	TGTGCCAGCAGCGTAGAGTCTGGTGGACTCACCTACCAAGAGACCCAGTACTTC
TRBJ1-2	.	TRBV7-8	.	CASSLRVDTGGYTF	TGTGCCAGCAGCTTACGCGTGGACACGGGGGGCTACACCTTC
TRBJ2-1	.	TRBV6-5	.	CASSALGFGEQFF	TGTGCCAGCAGCGCCCTAGGGTTCGGTGAGCAGTTCTTC
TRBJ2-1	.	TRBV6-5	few	CASMGFGLGDNEQFF	TGTGCCAGCATGGGGTTCGGTCTCGGGGACAATGAGCAGTTCTTC
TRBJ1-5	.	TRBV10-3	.	CAISESKSNQPQHF	TGTGCCATCAGTGAGTCCAAGAGCAATCAGCCCCAGCATTTT
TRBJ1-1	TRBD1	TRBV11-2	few	CASSFPGQGRRAFF	TGTGCCAGCAGCTTCCCCGGACAGGGGAGGCGAGCTTTCTTT
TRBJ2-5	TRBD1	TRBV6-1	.	CASSAGTGLGTQYF	TGTGCCAGCAGTGCCGGGACAGGGTTGGGGACCCAGTACTTC
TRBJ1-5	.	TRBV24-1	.	CATSDAPGNQPQHF	TGTGCCACCAGTGACGCCCCCGGCAATCAGCCCCAGCATTTT
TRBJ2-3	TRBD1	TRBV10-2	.	CAITLGQSADTQYF	TGCGCCATTACCCTGGGACAGTCCGCAGATACGCAGTATTTT
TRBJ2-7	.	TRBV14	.	CASSQDYVFEQYF	TGTGCCAGCAGCCAAGACTACGTCTTCGAGCAGTACTTC
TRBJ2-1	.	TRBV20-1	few	CSARAPAYNEQFF	TGCAGTGCTAGAGCTCCGGCTTACAATGAGCAGTTCTTC
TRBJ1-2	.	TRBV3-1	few	CASSQDPGRDNYGYTF	TGTGCCAGCAGCCAAGACCCAGGGAGGGATAACTATGGCTACACCTTC
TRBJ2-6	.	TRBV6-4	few	CASSPTGNSGANVLTF	TGTGCCAGCAGCCCAACAGGCAACTCTGGGGCCAACGTCCTGACTTTC
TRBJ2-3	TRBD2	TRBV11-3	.	CASSPQGLADTQYF	TGTGCCAGCAGCCCACAGGGACTAGCAGATACGCAGTATTTT
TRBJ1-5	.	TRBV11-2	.	CASSLDGGDQPQHF	TGCGCCAGCAGCTTGGACGGTGGAGATCAGCCCCAGCATTTT
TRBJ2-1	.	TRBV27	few	CASSFRQSGSEQFF	TGTGCCAGCAGTTTCCGCCAAAGCGGTAGTGAGCAGTTCTTC
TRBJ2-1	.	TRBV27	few	CASSPEQILTGNEQFF	TGTGCCAGCAGCCCAGAACAAATACTCACAGGGAATGAGCAGTTCTTC
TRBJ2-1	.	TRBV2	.	CASSESVRGNEQFF	TGTGCCAGCAGTGAATCTGTACGAGGGAATGAGCAGTTCTTC
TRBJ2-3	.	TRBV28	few	CASTAQGDTQYF	TGTGCCAGCACCGCACAGGGAGATACGCAGTATTTT
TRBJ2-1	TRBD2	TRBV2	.	CASSALAGRYNEQFF	TGTGCCAGCAGCGCATTAGCGGGGCGCTACAATGAGCAGTTCTTC
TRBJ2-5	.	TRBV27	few	CASSLGLGGRRETQYF	TGTGCCAGCAGCCTAGGTCTTGGGGGTAGAAGAGAGACCCAGTACTTC
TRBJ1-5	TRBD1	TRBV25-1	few	CASSEAGGYQPQHF	TGTGCCAGCAGTGAGGCAGGGGGCTATCAGCCCCAGCATTTT
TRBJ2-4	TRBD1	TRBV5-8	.	CASSLAGTGGTKGQYF	TGTGCCAGCAGCTTGGCCGGGACAGGGGGGACTAAGGGGCAGTACTTC
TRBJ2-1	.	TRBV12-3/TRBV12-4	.	CASSMWDQETQFF	TGTGCCAGCAGTATGTGGGACCAAGAGACCCAGTTCTTC
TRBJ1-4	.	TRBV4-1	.	CASSQLFVEKLFF	TGCGCCAGCAGCCAATTGTTCGTTGAAAAACTGTTTTTT
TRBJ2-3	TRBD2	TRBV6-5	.	CASSYVVGGGDTQYF	TGTGCCAGCAGTTACGTGGTCGGGGGGGGAGATACGCAGTATTTT
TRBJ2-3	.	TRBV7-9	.	CASAPPGSGTDTQYF	TGTGCCAGCGCCCCCCCGGGGAGTGGCACAGATACGCAGTATTTT
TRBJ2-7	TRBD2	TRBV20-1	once	CSARNERGAYEQYF	TGCAGTGCTAGAAACGAGCGGGGGGCCTACGAGCAGTACTTC
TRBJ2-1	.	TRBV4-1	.	CASSQDSGSSYEQFF	TGCGCCAGCAGCCAAGATAGCGGAAGCTCCTACGAGCAGTTCTTC
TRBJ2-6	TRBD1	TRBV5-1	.	CASSLPRGTGANVLTF	TGCGCCAGCAGCTTGCCCAGGGGGACTGGGGCCAACGTCCTGACTTTC
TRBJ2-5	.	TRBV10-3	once	CAIGASPSETQYF	TGTGCCATCGGCGCTTCACCTTCGGAGACCCAGTACTTC
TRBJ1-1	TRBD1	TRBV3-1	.	CASRGQGSHTEAFF	TGTGCCAGCAGGGGACAGGGATCGCACACTGAAGCTTTCTTT
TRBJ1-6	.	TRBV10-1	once	CASSESGVSPLHF	TGCGCCAGCAGTGAGTCGGGGGTTTCACCCCTCCACTTT
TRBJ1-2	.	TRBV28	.	CASRRDTLGYTF	TGTGCCAGCAGGCGGGACACCCTTGGCTACACCTTC
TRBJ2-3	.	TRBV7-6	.	CASSLGSDTRTDTQYF	TGTGCCAGCAGCTTAGGATCAGACACACGCACAGATACGCAGTATTTT
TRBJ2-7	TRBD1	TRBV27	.	CASSVDRAVYEQYF	TGTGCCAGCAGTGTCGACAGGGCGGTATACGAGCAGTACTTC
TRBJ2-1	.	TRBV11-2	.	CSSSLSPDLSSYNKQFF	TGTTCCAGCAGCCTCTCCCCAGACTTAAGCTCCTACAATAAGCAGTTCTTC
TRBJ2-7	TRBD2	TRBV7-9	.	CASSKKRDGWYEQYF	TGTGCCAGCAGCAAAAAGCGGGACGGTTGGTACGAGCAGTACTTC
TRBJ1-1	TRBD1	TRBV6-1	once	CASAGGMSTEAFF	TGTGCCAGCGCAGGGGGCATGAGCACTGAAGCTTTCTTT
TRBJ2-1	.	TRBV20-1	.	CSAQGEWGSYNEQFF	TGCAGTGCACAGGGTGAATGGGGTTCCTACAATGAGCAGTTCTTC
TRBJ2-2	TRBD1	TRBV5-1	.	CASSVGQDTGELFF	TGCGCCAGCAGCGTGGGACAGGACACCGGGGAGCTGTTTTTT
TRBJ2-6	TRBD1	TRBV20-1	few	CSANDRGRPGANVLTF	TGCAGTGCTAACGACAGGGGGCGCCCTGGGGCCAACGTCCTGACTTTC
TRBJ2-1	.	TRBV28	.	CASRGPVSPQFF	TGTGCCAGCAGGGGCCCGGTATCTCCCCAGTTCTTC
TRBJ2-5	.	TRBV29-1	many	CSAVSLVGETQYF	TGCAGCGCCGTGTCTTTAGTGGGGGAGACCCAGTACTTC
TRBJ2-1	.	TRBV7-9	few	CASSPRDRGSNEQFF	TGTGCCAGCAGCCCCCGGGATCGAGGATCCAATGAGCAGTTCTTC
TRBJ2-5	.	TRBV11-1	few	CASSFSSPSGARETQYF	TGTGCCAGCAGCTTTAGCTCCCCCTCAGGGGCGCGGGAGACCCAGTACTTC
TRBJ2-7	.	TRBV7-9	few	CASSLEPPGDEQYF	TGTGCCAGCAGCTTAGAACCCCCCGGGGACGAGCAGTACTTC
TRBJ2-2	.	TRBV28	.	CASRARGYTGELFF	TGTGCCAGCAGGGCCAGGGGATACACCGGGGAGCTGTTTTTT
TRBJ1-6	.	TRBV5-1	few	CASSLEGHKNSPLHF	TGCGCCAGCAGCCTGGAGGGACACAAGAATTCACCCCTCCACTTT
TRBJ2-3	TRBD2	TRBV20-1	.	CSQGLAGTTDTQYF	TGCAGTCAGGGGCTAGCGGGCACCACAGATACGCAGTATTTT
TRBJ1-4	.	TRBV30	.	CAWSGARREKLFF	TGTGCCTGGAGTGGGGCCAGACGGGAAAAACTGTTTTTT
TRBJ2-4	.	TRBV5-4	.	CASSPGSDIQYF	TGTGCCAGCAGCCCAGGGTCAGACATTCAGTACTTC
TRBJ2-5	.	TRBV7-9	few	CASSLAWPDRQETQYF	TGTGCCAGCAGCTTAGCCTGGCCGGACAGACAAGAGACCCAGTACTTC
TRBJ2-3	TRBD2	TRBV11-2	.	CASSWGLAPDTQYF	TGTGCCAGCAGCTGGGGACTAGCGCCGGATACGCAGTATTTT
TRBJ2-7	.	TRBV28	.	CASSLPLGEYSYEQYF	TGTGCCAGCAGTTTACCTCTGGGGGAATACTCCTACGAGCAGTACTTC
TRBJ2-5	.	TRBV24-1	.	CATSDPIPGTQETQYF	TGTGCCACCAGTGACCCTATACCGGGGACCCAAGAGACCCAGTACTTC